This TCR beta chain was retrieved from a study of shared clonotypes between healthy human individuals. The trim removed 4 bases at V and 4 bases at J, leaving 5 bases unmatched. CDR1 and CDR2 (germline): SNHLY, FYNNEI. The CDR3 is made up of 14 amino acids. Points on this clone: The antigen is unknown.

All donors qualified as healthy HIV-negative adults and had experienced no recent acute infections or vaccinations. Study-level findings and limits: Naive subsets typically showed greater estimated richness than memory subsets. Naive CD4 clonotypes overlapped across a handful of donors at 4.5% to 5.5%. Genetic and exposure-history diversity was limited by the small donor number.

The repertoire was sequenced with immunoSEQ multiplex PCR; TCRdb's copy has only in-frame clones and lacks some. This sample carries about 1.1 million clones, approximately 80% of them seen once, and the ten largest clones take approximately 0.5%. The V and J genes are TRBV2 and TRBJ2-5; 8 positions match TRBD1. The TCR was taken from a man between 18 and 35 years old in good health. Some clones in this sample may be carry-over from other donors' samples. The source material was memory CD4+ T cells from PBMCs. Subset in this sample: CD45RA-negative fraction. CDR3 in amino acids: CASSGRTGRETQYF. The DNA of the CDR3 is TGTGCCAGCAGTGGTAGGACAGGGAGAGAGACCCAGTACTTC.